This entry concerns a single T cell receptor (beta chain). Its target antigen remains unknown. There are no base qualities to consult, and no much larger clone falls within one base. Between the V and J ends, shortened by 0 bases and 4 bases respectively, the junction contains 4 bases. The germline V gene (reference sequence) specifies GTSNPN as CDR1 and SVGIG as CDR2. The CDR3 has 12 amino acids, counting the end cysteine and phenylalanine. CDR3 DNA is the only sequence kept; it has 36 bases, read in frame from the first base. According to the study, the label for this sample's time point signals: baseline before first vaccination. Samples from vaccinated people were obtained from the UK trials COV001 and COV002, which included a single-blind randomized controlled phase 2/3 trial of AZD1222 (ChAdOx1 nCoV-19) in healthy adults. Trial participant PBMC samples were collected at day 0 and day 28 after the second dose for TCRbeta chain sequencing.

The CDR3 regions of human TCRbeta chains were analyzed by immunosequencing. The original methods were these. TCRs in the repertoires were matched against a reference library of SARS-CoV-2-specific TCRs that had been generated with the MIRA antigen-specificity platform. Breadth meant the fraction of unique TCRs that were SARS-CoV-2-associated, whereas depth meant the fraction of total T cells that were SARS-CoV-2-associated. Using the MIRA data, every spike-specific TCR was mapped to the spike region that the TCR reacted to and assigned to either a CD4 or a CD8 class. Log10-transformed breadth and depth values were compared by one-way ANOVA with Sidak's multiple comparisons tests. TCRdb retrieved this table from immuneACCESS and kept in-frame rearrangements only. Not all clones are present; in checked studies, unresolved V genes account for under half, and no reason is known for the remainder. D and trimming were read from the DNA, whereas the V and J calls and clone size are those reported in that table. The sample table holds 110,000 to 150,000 clones, of which 89% were seen once. Jointly, the top ten make up about 4.8% of the sample.

These data come from a study of T cell responses to AZD1222 COVID-19 vaccine (dated by TCRdb to about 2021). General notes on the study: AZD1222 recipients whose second dose came at about 4 weeks and those whose second dose came at about 12 weeks were combined into one group, since spike-specific TCR depth and breadth did not differ between the two schedules. A total of under 250 trial participants underwent TCR sequencing, of whom more than 200 had received two doses of AZD1222 and roughly 26 had received two doses of the MenACWY control vaccine. Trial participants were enrolled by age into subgroups of 18-55, 56-69 and 70-plus years, and about 150, 27 and 61 TCR-sequenced participants, respectively, were included in these subgroups.

Findings and caveats that apply to the study as a whole: Participants were mostly white British and included more females than males, and it was suggested by the authors that clonal diversity may have been underestimated. Conclusions about previously exposed vaccinees are limited, since just a handful of AZD1222 recipients were seropositive for SARS-CoV-2 at baseline. In the small 56-69-year group, the increase in depth fell short of significance, most likely because of low power. Epitopes outside the regions mutated in the B.1.351 and B.1.1.7 variants were reportedly recognized by nearly half of the unique spike-specific TCRs. Because no day 14 peak-response samples were available, the repertoires could be characterized only after the peak T cell response. A significant rise in spike-specific TCR breadth and depth was observed after two AZD1222 doses relative to day 0 and relative to MenACWY recipients. Vaccine-associated CD4 TCRs spanned the whole spike protein, with dominant responses in regions 160-218 and 743-854.

The sequence came from an adult in good health. Here the chain combines TRBV30 and TRBJ1-3; the D gene identity is not certain. The specimen comprised peripheral blood, sampled on day 0 of AZD1222 vaccination. The CDR3 protein is CAWSVQGNTIYF. The DNA sequence follows: TGTGCCTGGAGTGTACAGGGAAACACCATATATTTT. Reference TRBV30 and TRBJ1-3 genes cover what lies past the CDR3, so the full variable domain is SQTIHQWPATLVQPVGSPLSLECTVEGTSNPNLYWYRQAAGRGLQLLFYSVGIGQISSEVPQNLSASRPQDRQFILSSKKLLLSDSGFYLCAWSVQGNTIYFGEGSWLTVV.